This T cell receptor beta chain is from a study of T cells in women clearing cervical HPV infection (dated by TCRdb to the late 2010s). Describing the broader study: Cases were about two dozen women with histologically confirmed HPV16-related CIN3 or worse, including a couple of invasive cancers. Five blinded duplicates per group were added as quality controls, giving approximately 60 samples: about 50 participants and approximately ten replicates. For cases, the median interval between lesion detection and blood sampling was roughly 150 days, with an interquartile range of about 85 to 210 days. Since only a few of the women had HLA typing available, the possibility that HLA type was acting as a confounder could not be ruled out. A median age of nearly 35 years was observed in cases versus 37 to 40 in controls, and no significant differences in baseline characteristics were found. Blood from cases was collected at the visit at which the lesion was first identified, whereas blood from controls was collected once infection was no longer detected. Controls were around 23 women whose single incident HPV16 infection cleared within 12 months without precancer or cancer developing. Cases and controls were matched on age within five years and on year of sample collection. In the parent cohort, some 9,900 women aged 18 or older were enrolled in Guanacaste, Costa Rica, during about 1993 to 1995 and then followed for approximately seven years. An exploratory proof-of-principle case-control study, nested within the Guanacaste HPV Natural History Study in Costa Rica, was conducted to compare TCR repertoires across cervical HPV16 outcomes. What the study reported, not specific to this receptor: Whether associations preceded infection or resulted from infection could not be shown with the cross-sectional design, and effector/memory subsets and HPV-specific T cells were not isolated. Cases had lower TRBV6-7 relative abundance than controls (approximately 0.1% versus 0.16%; Bonferroni P = 0.0008). Because the number of T cells per sample was unknown, the richness differences could reflect varying T-cell content rather than repertoire biology. Cases were distinguished from controls with an estimated AUC of about 0.8 by random forest classifiers combining richness and V gene abundances. Across sequencing depths, CIN3+ cases showed significantly higher TCR repertoire richness than controls, but evenness did not differ between the groups.

CDR1 and CDR2 are drawn from the germline V gene (reference sequence): DFQATT, SNEGSKA. The CDR3 goes from the cysteine to the phenylalanine over 15 residues. Sequencing covers 36 bases of the CDR3, shown here with the frame starting at base 1. V has 3 bases trimmed and J has 0 bases trimmed; junction bases matching no gene number 2. Every participant had a single incident cervical HPV16 infection, and women with prevalent HPV16 infections were excluded. Cervical HPV DNA was detected with MY09/MY11 PCR, and genotyping was done with dot-blot hybridization. About 15 mL of heparinized blood were centrifuged, and the buffy coat was aliquoted, frozen at -30°C, then stored at -80°C. QIAGEN kits were used to extract genomic DNA from the buffy coat specimens. TCR beta CDR3 regions were amplified by multiplex PCR from an average of roughly 1,300 ng genomic DNA per sample using the immunoSEQ assay. To correct primer bias, the assay used a complete synthetic TCR repertoire to set an amplification baseline. The amplicons were sequenced on the Illumina platform. In the paper's pipeline: Sequence errors were corrected by clustering with frequency ratios and a modified nearest-neighbor algorithm, and the sequences were then analyzed in the immunoSEQ Analyzer using IMGT gene definitions. At each rarefaction depth, TCR richness and evenness were averaged across 20 rarefaction repeats, and samples with fewer sequences than that depth were excluded. Wilcoxon rank sum tests with FDR correction were used to compare relative abundances of V, D and J genes between the groups. An intraclass correlation of about 96% for TCR richness and an average of about 73% across 65 to 80 gene segments were obtained from the blinded duplicates. Sourced from immuneACCESS, this table was stored by TCRdb with only in-frame sequences that have V and J called. A share of the clones is absent; for the studies checked, an unresolved V gene accounts for under half, and the remainder has no known explanation. D and trimming were read from the DNA, whereas the V and J calls and clone size are those reported in that table. The sample table gives approximately 38,000 clones. Under 8.5% of the sample is in the top ten clones.

Points on this clone: There is no known antigen for this receptor. The observed sequence ends 3 residues before the CDR3 terminus, with the missing tail filled in from the germline J gene.

The material sequenced was blood buffy coat. The chain is assembled from TRBV20-1 and TRBJ2-6; 7 of the junction bases match TRBD2. This sequence originates from a woman aged 18-69 years with a cervical HPV16 infection that either progressed to CIN3+ or cleared (not recorded which). Partial CDR3 DNA: TGCAGTGCTAGGGGGGGGAACTCTGGGGCCAACGTC. It translates to CSARGGNSGANV. The full CDR3 is CSARGGNSGANVLTF.